This entry lists 13 T cell receptor beta chains sequenced from one sample in a study of T-cell reconstitution after alpha-beta-depleted transplantation in children. Unique molecular identifiers were used to barcode this TCRbeta library. TCRdb independently ran MiXCR on the PCR reads; one entry per CDR3 protein. The sample consists of just over 950,000 distinct CDR3 sequences, 25% to 30% of them appearing once. Specimen: PBMCs, mostly from graft donor cells, collected 360 days after TCRalphabeta/CD19-depleted stem cell transplant. The receptor set was obtained from a boy in the first two years of life who had a stem cell transplant for SCID, so the T cells may come from the graft donor.

CDR3 bases: TGCGCCAGCAGCCAAGAGGGACAGGGGATCGACGAGCAGTACTTC. Its protein product is CASSQEGQGIDEQYF. This chain links TRBV4-3 with TRBJ2-7; the match to TRBD1 covers 10 bases. Germline V CDR1 and CDR2: LGHNA, YSLEER. This CDR3 has 15 residues. The ends lost 0 bases at V and 5 bases at J; junction bases unmatched: 4.

This clonotype was detected many times. V is TRBV7-9 and J is TRBJ2-5; 8 bases are shared with TRBD1. J lost 1 base, V lost 5 bases, and 3 bases had no gene match. This CDR3 has 14 residues. Germline CDR1 and CDR2: SEHNR and FQNEAQ (reference sequence). This chain's CDR3 is CASSQGQGQETQYF. CDR3 coding DNA: TGTGCCAGCAGCCAAGGACAGGGCCAAGAGACCCAGTACTTC. The full variable domain, with the rest looked up from reference TRBV7-9 and TRBJ2-5, is DTGVSQNPRHKITKRGQNVTFRCDPISEHNRLYWYRQTLGQGPEFLTYFQNEAQLEKSRLLSDRFSAERPKGSFSTLEIQRTEQGDSAMYLCASSQGQGQETQYFGPGTRLLVL.

This clonotype appeared once. V usage is TRBV12-3 or TRBV12-4 and J usage is TRBJ2-3; 13 bases match TRBD2. This CDR3 has 19 residues. The ends lost 3 bases at V and 0 bases at J; junction bases unmatched: 9. The CDR3 region is CASSLSLAGGSISTDTQYF. DNA for the CDR3: TGTGCCAGCAGTTTGTCACTAGCGGGGGGGAGCATTAGCACAGATACGCAGTATTTT.

The gene calls are TRBV11-1 and TRBJ1-5; D is uncertain. Looked up from germline, CDR1 is SGHAT and CDR2 is FQDESV (reference sequence). V was shortened by 3 bases and J by 5 bases, with 11 bases between the two germline ends. The CDR3 loop spans 14 amino acids. CDR3 sequence: CASSLGSVHQPQHF. The CDR3 region has the DNA TGTGCCAGCAGCTTGGGCTCGGTCCATCAGCCCCAGCATTTT. Variable domain in full (rest from reference TRBV11-1 and TRBJ1-5): EAEVAQSPRYKITEKSQAVAFWCDPISGHATLYWYRQILGQGPELLVQFQDESVVDDSQLPKDRFSAERLKGVDSTLKIQPAELGDSAMYLCASSLGSVHQPQHFGDGTRLSIL.

This chain connects TRBV7-2 to TRBJ2-7; 10 bases are a match to TRBD1. Germline-derived CDR1 and CDR2 are SGHTA and FQGNSA. This CDR3 contains 15 residues. The V and J ends lost 5 bases and 6 bases, in that order; junction bases with no gene match: 10. The DNA of the CDR3 is TGTGCCAGCAGCACTGGTCCCGGGACAGGGGTCGAGCAGTACTTC. Its translation is CASSTGPGTGVEQYF.

This clonotype has only a few counts. The chain combines TRBV5-5 with TRBJ2-7, with a possible D match to TRBD1 (6 bases). The germline CDR1 and CDR2 sequences are SGHKS and YYEKEE (reference sequence). The CDR3 extends over 13 amino acids. Trimming pared 5 bases from V and 1 base from J, leaving 10 bases between. The DNA for the CDR3 is TGTGCCAGCAGGGGGGACACATCCTACGAGCAGTACTTC. Its protein is CASRGDTSYEQYF.

This clonotype has just a few counts. The chain couples TRBV6-2 or TRBV6-3 to TRBJ1-6, with D maybe TRBD1 (5 bases). The V and J ends lost 4 bases and 7 bases respectively, with 17 bases between them. The CDR3 has 16 residues. CDR1 is MNHEY and CDR2 is SVGEGT in the germline V gene. The CDR3 DNA reads TGTGCCAGCAGTTCCAACCGGGACTTAAGGAATTCACCCCTCCACTTT. Amino acids: CASSSNRDLRNSPLHF.

The chain recombines TRBV20-1 with TRBJ2-3, with D perhaps assigned TRBD1 or TRBD2 (5 bases each). Germline CDR1 reads DFQATT; CDR2 reads SNEGSKA (reference sequence). V dropped 4 bases and J dropped 0 bases, with 11 bases sitting between them. The CDR3 has 14 residues. In nucleotides, the CDR3 is TGCAGTGCTAACCGGGACCCCAGCACAGATACGCAGTATTTT. This sequence encodes CSANRDPSTDTQYF.

The rearrangement joins TRBV4-2 to TRBJ2-7; tentative D call: TRBD2 (6 bases). The CDR3 is 17 amino acids. Germline CDR1 LGHNA, CDR2 YNFKEQ. V shed 1 base and J shed 2 bases, with 18 bases lying between them. The CDR3 is CASSQGGLAALAYEQYF. The CDR3 region has the DNA TGTGCCAGCAGCCAAGGGGGACTGGCGGCCTTAGCCTACGAGCAGTACTTC.

The rearrangement links TRBV7-2 to TRBJ1-2, with no clear D. Germline CDR1 SGHTA, CDR2 FQGNSA. This CDR3 is built from 15 residues. The ends were cut back, 0 bases at V and 2 bases at J, with 10 bases in the middle. The CDR3 protein is CASSLAGPANYGYTF. CDR3 DNA: TGTGCCAGCAGCTTAGCTGGTCCAGCGAACTATGGCTACACCTTC.

This clonotype came up a few times. The V call is TRBV10-3, the J call TRBJ2-1, with TRBD2 identical over 11 bases. CDR1 ENHRY and CDR2 SYGVKD come from the germline V gene. There are 15 residues in the CDR3. J lost 3 bases, V lost 4 bases, and 2 bases had no gene match. CDR3 DNA: TGTGCCATCAGTGTGGGACTAGCGGACTACAATGAGCAGTTCTTC. Protein: CAISVGLADYNEQFF.

The chain links TRBV13 to TRBJ1-1; unclear D gene. Germline V gene data show CDR1 as PRHDT and CDR2 as FYEKMQ (reference sequence). This CDR3 comprises 13 residues. Trimming cost V 1 base and J 4 bases, with 7 bases left between them. The CDR3 is CASSLVRSTEAFF. The CDR3 DNA follows: TGTGCCAGCAGCTTAGTGAGGAGCACTGAAGCTTTCTTT.

This clonotype was seen repeatedly, ten times or more. J is TRBJ2-3 and V is TRBV12-3 or TRBV12-4; 12 bases agree with TRBD2. The CDR3 totals 14 residues. Unmatched junction bases numbered 1, after V lost 6 bases and J lost 3 bases. CDR3 DNA: TGTGCCAGCAGCGGACTAGCGGGGACAGATACGCAGTATTTT. Amino acids: CASSGLAGTDTQYF.